These T cell receptor beta chains were read from a single sample in a study of identifying expanded T cells in peripheral blood. Produced via immunoSEQ multiplex PCR; TCRdb's table is partial and in-frame only. The table includes about 130,000 clones, 86% detected once. Sequencing input: blood. These TCRs come from a person aged 18 to 75 in good health. Both conserved end residues are part of each CDR3. D genes are given only for firm matches. Clone size is shown for a subset of rows, as once, few, many or a class of expanded clone.

v_call,j_call,clone_size,d_call,cdr3_nt,cdr3_aa
TRBV19,TRBJ2-1,NA,NA,TGTGCCAGTAGTGCCCTTTTCGGATCGTACAATGAGCAGTTCTTC,CASSALFGSYNEQFF
TRBV4-3,TRBJ2-1,NA,TRBD1,TGCGCCAGCAGCCAAACAGGGGGCCTGGCCAATGAGCAGTTCTTC,CASSQTGGLANEQFF
TRBV10-3,TRBJ2-7,NA,NA,TGTGCCATCAGTGTTCTCGAGGGGGGCGAGCAGTACTTC,CAISVLEGGEQYF
TRBV19,TRBJ1-2,few,NA,TGTGCCAGCCTTAGGACAGATCTATTGTTCTACACCTTC,CASLRTDLLFYTF
TRBV5-8,TRBJ2-1,NA,TRBD1,TGTGCCAGCAGCCTGGGGGGGACAGGGAAGAATGAGCAGTTCTTC,CASSLGGTGKNEQFF
TRBV2,TRBJ2-7,NA,TRBD1,TGTGCCAGCAGTGTTCACCCGACAGGGGGCGAGCAGTACTTC,CASSVHPTGGEQYF
TRBV7-2,TRBJ1-2,NA,NA,TGTGCCAGCAGCTCACCGGGACAACGAACTTCTAACTATGGCTACACCTTC,CASSSPGQRTSNYGYTF
TRBV7-9,TRBJ1-2,NA,NA,TGTGCCAGCAGCTTAGTCCCCCGTCATGGCTACACCTTC,CASSLVPRHGYTF
TRBV15,TRBJ1-2,NA,NA,TGTGCCACCAGCAGAGATCCAGGGCCCAACTATGGCTACACCTTC,CATSRDPGPNYGYTF
TRBV19,TRBJ1-5,NA,TRBD1,TGTGCCAGTAGCAGTGGACAGGGCTTCAATCAGCCCCAGCATTTT,CASSSGQGFNQPQHF
TRBV18,TRBJ2-5,NA,NA,TGTGCCAGCTCACCACGGTCAGGCGGAGAGACCCAGTACTTC,CASSPRSGGETQYF
TRBV6-5,TRBJ2-5,NA,NA,TGTGCCAGCAGTTACTCGGTAGGTGAGCAGTACTTC,CASSYSVGEQYF
TRBV19,TRBJ2-1,NA,TRBD2,TGTGCCAGTAGCAAAACTAGCGGGACTTCAAGCTCCTACAATGAGCAGTTCTTC,CASSKTSGTSSSYNEQFF
TRBV10-3,TRBJ2-7,few,TRBD2,TGTGCCATCGCGGGGGGGCCCTCCTACGAGCAGTACTTC,CAIAGGPSYEQYF
TRBV7-8,TRBJ1-6,NA,NA,TGTGCCAGCAGCTTAGTTTCGGCAGTCGACGGTTTGCCCCTCCACTTT,CASSLVSAVDGLPLHF
TRBV19,TRBJ1-6,few,TRBD1,TGTGCCAGTAGTATTCGGCAGGGGGCAGACCCCCTCCACTTT,CASSIRQGADPLHF
TRBV6-1,TRBJ1-2,once,NA,TGTGCCAGCAGTATGGCAGCCAGCAACTATGGCTACACCTTC,CASSMAASNYGYTF
TRBV19,TRBJ2-3,NA,NA,TGTGCCAGTAAGCCCGGAAAATGGGTGACAGATACGCAGTATTTT,CASKPGKWVTDTQYF
TRBV14,TRBJ2-7,NA,TRBD2,TGTGCCAGCAGCCAAAGACTAGCGGGATTGGGAGAGCAGTACTTC,CASSQRLAGLGEQYF
TRBV14,TRBJ2-7,NA,TRBD1,TGTGCCAGCAGAGGACAGGGGAATACCTACGAGCAGTACTTC,CASRGQGNTYEQYF
TRBV11-2,TRBJ1-2,NA,NA,TGTGCCAGCAGCAGGTGGGGGGAGGGCTACACCTTC,CASSRWGEGYTF
TRBV28,TRBJ1-2,NA,NA,TGTGCCAGCATGAGGACAGATAACTATGGCTACACCTTC,CASMRTDNYGYTF
TRBV28,TRBJ2-7,few,TRBD1,TGTGCCAGCAGTACTGGACAGGGCTACGAGCAGTACTTC,CASSTGQGYEQYF
TRBV9,TRBJ2-2,few,NA,TGTGCCAGCAGCGACCGGCGGAACACCGGGGAGCTGTTTTTT,CASSDRRNTGELFF
TRBV6-1,TRBJ2-3,NA,NA,TGTGCCAGCAGTGACAGGGGCTCTACACTGGATACGCAGTATTTT,CASSDRGSTLDTQYF
TRBV5-8,TRBJ1-5,once,TRBD1,TGTGCCAGCAGCAACAGACAGGGAGCGGGCAATCAGCCCCAGCATTTT,CASSNRQGAGNQPQHF
TRBV29-1,TRBJ1-2,NA,TRBD1,TGCAGCGTCGATGGGACAGGGGGAGAAATCAGCTATGGCTACACCTTC,CSVDGTGGEISYGYTF
TRBV6-1,TRBJ1-2,NA,NA,TGTGCCAGCAGTGAAGGGTTTTGGGGGGGGACTTATGGCTACACCTTC,CASSEGFWGGTYGYTF
TRBV5-1,TRBJ1-6,NA,TRBD1,TGCGCCAGCAGCTACCTGACAGGGGTTAATTCACCCCTCCACTTT,CASSYLTGVNSPLHF
TRBV18,TRBJ2-7,NA,NA,TGTGCCAGCTCACCACCGGCGGCGGTACAGTACGAGCAGTACTTC,CASSPPAAVQYEQYF
TRBV9,TRBJ2-3,NA,NA,TGTGCCAGCAGCGTGGTGAGGGACACAGATACGCAGTATTTT,CASSVVRDTDTQYF
TRBV15,TRBJ2-2,NA,NA,TGTGCCACCAGAAGACAGGAAAACACCGGGGAGCTGTTTTTT,CATRRQENTGELFF
TRBV14,TRBJ2-6,NA,TRBD1,TGTGCCAGCAGCCCACCGGGACAGGGTCTTGGTGGGGCCAACGTCCTGACTTTC,CASSPPGQGLGGANVLTF
TRBV7-3,TRBJ2-7,NA,NA,TGTGCCAGCAGCTTAGATGGAGGGGGCGAGCAGTACTTC,CASSLDGGGEQYF
TRBV10-3,TRBJ2-5,NA,NA,TGTGCCATCAGTGATCAGGGGGAGACCCAGTACTTC,CAISDQGETQYF
TRBV21-1,TRBJ2-7,NA,NA,TGTGCCAGCAGCAAAGGAGGCCCCCCCTACGAGCAGTACTTC,CASSKGGPPYEQYF
TRBV27,TRBJ2-7,few,NA,TGTGCCAGCAGTTACGAGCAGTACTTC,CASSYEQYF
TRBV19,TRBJ1-5,NA,NA,TGTGCCAGTAGTGCGGCACTCAATCAGCCCCAGCATTTT,CASSAALNQPQHF
TRBV18,TRBJ2-2,NA,NA,TGTGCCAGCTCAGGGACATCCACCGGGGAGCTGTTTTTT,CASSGTSTGELFF
TRBV29-1,TRBJ1-5,NA,NA,TGCAGCGTTGTATTACAGGGCAATCAGCCCCAGCATTTT,CSVVLQGNQPQHF
TRBV5-6,TRBJ2-1,NA,NA,TGTGCCAGCAGCTTGGACTCGGCGAGCTCCTACAATGAGCAGTTCTTC,CASSLDSASSYNEQFF
TRBV7-3,TRBJ2-3,NA,TRBD1,TGTGCCAGCAGCTTACGTAGGACAGGGACAGATACGCAGTATTTT,CASSLRRTGTDTQYF
TRBV30,TRBJ2-3,NA,NA,TGTGCGGGCGGCCAGGGTGAAACAGATACGCAGTATTTT,CAGGQGETDTQYF